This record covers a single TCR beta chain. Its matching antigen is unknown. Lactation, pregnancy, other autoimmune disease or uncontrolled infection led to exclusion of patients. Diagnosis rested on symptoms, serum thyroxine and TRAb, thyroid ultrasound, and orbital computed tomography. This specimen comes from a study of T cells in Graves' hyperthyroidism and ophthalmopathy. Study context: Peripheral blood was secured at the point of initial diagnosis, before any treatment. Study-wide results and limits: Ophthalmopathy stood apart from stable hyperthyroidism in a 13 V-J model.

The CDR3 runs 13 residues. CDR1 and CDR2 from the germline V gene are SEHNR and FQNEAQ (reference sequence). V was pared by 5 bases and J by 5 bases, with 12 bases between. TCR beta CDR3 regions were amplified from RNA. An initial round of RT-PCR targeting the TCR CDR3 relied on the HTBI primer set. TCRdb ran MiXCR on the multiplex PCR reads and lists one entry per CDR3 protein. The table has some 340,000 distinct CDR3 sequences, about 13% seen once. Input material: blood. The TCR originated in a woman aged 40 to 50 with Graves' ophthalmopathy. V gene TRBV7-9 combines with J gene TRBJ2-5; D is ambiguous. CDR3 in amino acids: CASSPKASETQYF. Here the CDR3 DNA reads TGTGCCAGCAGCCCAAAAGCGTCGGAGACCCAGTACTTC.